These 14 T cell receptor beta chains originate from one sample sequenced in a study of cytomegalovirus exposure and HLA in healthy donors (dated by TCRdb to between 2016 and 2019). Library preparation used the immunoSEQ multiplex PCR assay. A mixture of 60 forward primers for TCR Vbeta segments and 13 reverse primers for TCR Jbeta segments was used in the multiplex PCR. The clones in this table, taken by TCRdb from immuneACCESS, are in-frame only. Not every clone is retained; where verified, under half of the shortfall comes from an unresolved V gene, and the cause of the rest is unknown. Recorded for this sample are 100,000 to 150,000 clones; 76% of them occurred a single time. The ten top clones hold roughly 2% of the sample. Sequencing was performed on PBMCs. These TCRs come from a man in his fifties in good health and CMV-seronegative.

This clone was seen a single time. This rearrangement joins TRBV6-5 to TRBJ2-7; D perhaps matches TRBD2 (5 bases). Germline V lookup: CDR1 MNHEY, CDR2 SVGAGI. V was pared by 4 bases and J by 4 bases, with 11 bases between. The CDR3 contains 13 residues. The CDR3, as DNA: TGTGCCAGCAGTTTCCCGGAGGTTTACGAGCAGTACGTC. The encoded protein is CASSFPEVYEQYV.

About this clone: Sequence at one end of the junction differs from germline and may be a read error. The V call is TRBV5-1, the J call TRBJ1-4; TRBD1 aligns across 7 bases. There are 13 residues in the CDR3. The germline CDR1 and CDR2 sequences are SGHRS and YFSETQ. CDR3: CASRDSLNEELFF. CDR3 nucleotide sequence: TGCGCCAGCCGGGACAGCCTTAATGAAGAACTGTTTTTT. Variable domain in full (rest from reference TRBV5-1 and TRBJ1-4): KAGVTQTPRYLIKTRGQQVTLSCSPISGHRSVSWYQQTPGQGLQFLFEYFSETQRNKGNFPGRFSGRQFSNSRSEMNVSTLELGDSALYLCASRDSLNEELFFGSGTQLSVL.

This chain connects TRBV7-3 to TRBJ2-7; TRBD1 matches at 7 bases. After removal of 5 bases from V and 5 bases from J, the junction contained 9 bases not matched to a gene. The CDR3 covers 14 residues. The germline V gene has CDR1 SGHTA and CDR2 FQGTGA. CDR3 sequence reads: CASSALGGQDEQYF. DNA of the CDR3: TGTGCCAGCAGCGCCTTAGGGGGCCAGGACGAGCAGTACTTC.

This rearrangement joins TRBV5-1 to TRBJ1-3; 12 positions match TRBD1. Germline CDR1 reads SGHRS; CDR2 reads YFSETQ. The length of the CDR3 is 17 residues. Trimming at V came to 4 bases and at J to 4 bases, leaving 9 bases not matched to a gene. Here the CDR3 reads CASSGTGGHARGNTIYF. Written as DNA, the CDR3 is TGCGCCAGCAGCGGGACAGGGGGCCACGCTCGAGGAAACACCATATATTTT.

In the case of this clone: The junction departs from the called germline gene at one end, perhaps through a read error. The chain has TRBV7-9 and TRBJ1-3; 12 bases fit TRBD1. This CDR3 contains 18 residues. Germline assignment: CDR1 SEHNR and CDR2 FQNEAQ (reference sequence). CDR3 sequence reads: CSSSLNRDRGHRGNTIYF. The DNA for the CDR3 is TGTTCCAGCAGCTTGAACCGGGACAGGGGGCATCGTGGAAACACCATATATTTT.

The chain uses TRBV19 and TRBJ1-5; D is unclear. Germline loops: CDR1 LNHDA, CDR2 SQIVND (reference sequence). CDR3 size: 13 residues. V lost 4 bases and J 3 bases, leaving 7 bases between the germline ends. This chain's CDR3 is CASSTDINQPQHF. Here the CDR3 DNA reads TGTGCCAGTAGTACAGATATCAATCAGCCCCAGCATTTT.

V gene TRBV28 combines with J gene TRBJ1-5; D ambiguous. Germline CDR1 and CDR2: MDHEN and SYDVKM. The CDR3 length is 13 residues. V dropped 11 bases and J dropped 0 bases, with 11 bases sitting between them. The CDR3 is CAGRRDSNQPQHF. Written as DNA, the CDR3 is TGTGCCGGGAGGCGGGATAGCAATCAGCCCCAGCATTTT.

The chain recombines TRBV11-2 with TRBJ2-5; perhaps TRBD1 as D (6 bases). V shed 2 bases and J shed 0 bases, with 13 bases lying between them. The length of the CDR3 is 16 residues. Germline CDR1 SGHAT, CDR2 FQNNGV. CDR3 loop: CASSLSGTPYQETQYF. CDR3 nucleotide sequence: TGTGCCAGCAGCTTATCCGGGACACCGTACCAAGAGACCCAGTACTTC. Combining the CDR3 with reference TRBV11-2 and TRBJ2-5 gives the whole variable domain EAGVAQSPRYKIIEKRQSVAFWCNPISGHATLYWYQQILGQGPKLLIQFQNNGVVDDSQLPKDRFSAERLKGVDSTLKIQPAKLEDSAVYLCASSLSGTPYQETQYFGPGTRLLVL.

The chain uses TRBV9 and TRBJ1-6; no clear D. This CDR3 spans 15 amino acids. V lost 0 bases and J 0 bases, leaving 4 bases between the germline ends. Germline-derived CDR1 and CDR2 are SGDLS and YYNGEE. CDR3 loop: CASSVDTSYNSPLHF. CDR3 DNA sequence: TGTGCCAGCAGCGTAGACACCTCCTATAATTCACCCCTCCACTTT.

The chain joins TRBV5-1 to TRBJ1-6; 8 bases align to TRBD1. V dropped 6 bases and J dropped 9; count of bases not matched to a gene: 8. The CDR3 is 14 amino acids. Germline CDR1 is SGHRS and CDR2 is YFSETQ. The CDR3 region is CASTQGQGGSPLHF. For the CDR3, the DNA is TGCGCCAGCACCCAAGGACAGGGTGGTTCACCCCTCCACTTT.

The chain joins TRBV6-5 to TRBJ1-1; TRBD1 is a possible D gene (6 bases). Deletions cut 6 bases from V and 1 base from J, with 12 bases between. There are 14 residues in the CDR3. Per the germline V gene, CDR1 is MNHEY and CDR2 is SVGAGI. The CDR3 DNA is TGTGCCAGCAGCTCTACAGGGAGGAACACTGAAGCTTTCTTT. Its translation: CASSSTGRNTEAFF.

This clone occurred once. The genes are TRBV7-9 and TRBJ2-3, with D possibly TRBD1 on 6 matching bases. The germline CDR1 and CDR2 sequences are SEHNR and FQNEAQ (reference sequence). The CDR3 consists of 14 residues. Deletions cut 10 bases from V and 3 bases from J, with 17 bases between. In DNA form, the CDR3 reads TGTGCCACCCCGTTCGGACAGATTACAGATACGCAGTATTTT. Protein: CATPFGQITDTQYF. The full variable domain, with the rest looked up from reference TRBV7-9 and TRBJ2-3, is DTGVSQNPRHKITKRGQNVTFRCDPISEHNRLYWYRQTLGQGPEFLTYFQNEAQLEKSRLLSDRFSAERPKGSFSTLEIQRTEQGDSAMYLCATPFGQITDTQYFGPGTRLTVL.

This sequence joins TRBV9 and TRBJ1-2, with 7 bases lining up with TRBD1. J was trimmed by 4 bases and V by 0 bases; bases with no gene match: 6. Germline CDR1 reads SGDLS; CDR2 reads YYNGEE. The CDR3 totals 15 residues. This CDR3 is CASSVEGTDSYGYTF. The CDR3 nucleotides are TGTGCCAGCAGCGTAGAGGGGACAGATTCCTATGGCTACACCTTC.

As DNA, the CDR3 is TGTGCCAGCAGCCTCGGACAGGGGGCTGAAAAACTGTTTTTT. It is translated as CASSLGQGAEKLFF. This chain uses TRBV6-1 with TRBJ1-4, with 11 positions matching TRBD1. V lost 6 bases, J lost 7 bases, and 4 bases stayed unmatched. The CDR3 is 14 residues long. CDR1 MNHNS and CDR2 SASEGT come from the germline V gene.